This T cell receptor (beta chain) was retrieved from a study of identical twins. A single record per CDR3 protein comes from TCRdb applying MiXCR to the 5' RACE reads. The data hold about 1.7 million distinct CDR3 sequences, with less than 35% observed a single time. This clonotype was counted once. This CDR3 is built from 15 residues. Per the germline V gene, CDR1 is SGHTA and CDR2 is FQGNSA. The chain recombines TRBV7-2 with TRBJ2-1; the match to TRBD2 covers 7 bases. Gene TRBJ2-7 matches the end of the DNA better, so the J call may be wrong. This TCR was recovered from a newborn girl in good health. Sequencing was carried out using cord blood. The CDR3 coding sequence is TGTGCCAGCAGCTTACAAGCGGGAATTGTCAATGAGCAGTACTTC. It translates to CASSLQAGIVNEQYF.